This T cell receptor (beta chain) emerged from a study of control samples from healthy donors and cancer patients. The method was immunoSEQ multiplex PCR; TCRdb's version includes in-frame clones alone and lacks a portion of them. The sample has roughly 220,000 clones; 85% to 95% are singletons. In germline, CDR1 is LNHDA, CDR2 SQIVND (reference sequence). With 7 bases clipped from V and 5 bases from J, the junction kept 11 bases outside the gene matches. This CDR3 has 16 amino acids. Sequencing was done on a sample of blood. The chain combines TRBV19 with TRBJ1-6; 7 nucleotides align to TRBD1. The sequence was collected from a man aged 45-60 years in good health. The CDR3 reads CASTRGRGTHNSPLHF. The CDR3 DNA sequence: TGTGCCAGTACCCGCGGCAGGGGGACCCATAATTCACCCCTCCACTTT.